Included here is one TCR beta chain sequence, with context. The target antigen is unknown. Not enrolled were patients with uncontrolled infection, other autoimmune disease, pregnancy or lactation. 10 ml fresh peripheral blood yielded the PBMCs. The data stem from a study of T cells in Graves' hyperthyroidism and ophthalmopathy. Across the whole study: Peripheral blood was obtained at initial diagnosis, preceding any treatment.

General study points: Using 13 V-J features, a model discriminated ophthalmopathy from stable hyperthyroidism.

The TCR beta CDR3 regions underwent amplification using RNA transcripts as the source. The TCR CDR3 first-round RT-PCR relied on the HTBI primer set. TCRdb used MiXCR to reprocess the multiplex PCR reads, holding one entry per CDR3 protein. The sample records around 290,000 distinct CDR3 sequences, 13% being singletons. Trimming at V came to 0 bases and at J to 0 bases, leaving 13 bases not matched to a gene. The CDR3 is 20 residues long. Germline V gene sequence: CDR1 DFQATT, CDR2 SNEGSKA (reference sequence). Sequenced input: blood. The chain is built from TRBV20-1 and TRBJ2-6, with TRBD1 matching over 8 bases. This receptor was identified in a woman aged 30 to 39 with Graves' hyperthyroidism that later progressed to Graves' ophthalmopathy. The CDR3 loop is CSARESDPDRVNSGANVLTF. DNA for the CDR3: TGCAGTGCTAGAGAGTCTGACCCGGACAGGGTTAACTCTGGGGCCAACGTCCTGACTTTC.